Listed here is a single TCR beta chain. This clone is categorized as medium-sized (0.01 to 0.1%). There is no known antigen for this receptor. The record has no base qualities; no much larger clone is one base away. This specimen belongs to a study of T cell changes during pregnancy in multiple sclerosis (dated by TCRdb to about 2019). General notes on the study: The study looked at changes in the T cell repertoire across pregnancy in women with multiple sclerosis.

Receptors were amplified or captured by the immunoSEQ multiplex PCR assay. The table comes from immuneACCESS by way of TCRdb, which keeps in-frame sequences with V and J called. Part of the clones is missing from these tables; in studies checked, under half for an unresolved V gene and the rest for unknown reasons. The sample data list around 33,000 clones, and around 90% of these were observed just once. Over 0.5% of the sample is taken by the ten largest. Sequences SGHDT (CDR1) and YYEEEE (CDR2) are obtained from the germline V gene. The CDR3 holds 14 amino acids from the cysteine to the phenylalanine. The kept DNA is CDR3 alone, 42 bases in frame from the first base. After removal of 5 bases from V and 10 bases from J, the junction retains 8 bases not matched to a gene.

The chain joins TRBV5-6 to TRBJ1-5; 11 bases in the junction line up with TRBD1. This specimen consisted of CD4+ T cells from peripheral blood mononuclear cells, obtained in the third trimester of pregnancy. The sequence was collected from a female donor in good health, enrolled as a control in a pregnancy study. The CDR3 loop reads CASRSGQGVGPQHF. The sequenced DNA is TGTGCCAGCAGATCGGGACAGGGGGTAGGTCCCCAGCATTTT.